Listed below are T cell receptor beta chains from one sample, sequenced in a study of shared clonotypes between healthy human individuals. Profiled with immunoSEQ multiplex PCR; TCRdb holds only in-frame clones, not every one. This table holds about 1.4 million clones, roughly 95% found once. The sequenced material came from naive CD4+ T cells sorted from blood. Receptors were obtained from a man between 25 and 39 years old in good health. CDR3s include the opening cysteine and the closing phenylalanine or tryptophan. Each record gives: D gene, CDR3 length, clone size, J gene, V gene, CDR3 DNA, CDR3 protein. The D gene is left open where the match is weak. Expanded clones are given a class, and other clones once, few, many or no size at all.

TRBD1,16,.,TRBJ2-6,TRBV5-1,TGCGCCAGCAGCTGGGACAGGGGGACTGGGGCCAACGTCCTGACTTTC,CASSWDRGTGANVLTF
.,13,.,TRBJ1-1,TRBV6-6,TGTGCCAGCAGTTACTCTAGGGACACTGAAGCTTTCTTT,CASSYSRDTEAFF
TRBD1,15,.,TRBJ1-2,TRBV5-6,TGTGCCAGCAGCTTGGGAACGGGGACAGTCTATGGCTACACCTTC,CASSLGTGTVYGYTF
.,12,.,TRBJ1-2,TRBV6-5,TGTGCCAGCAGCCAAACACCGTATGGCTACACCTTC,CASSQTPYGYTF
.,14,.,TRBJ2-1,TRBV18,TGTGCCAGCTCACCATTGGCGGATATCAATGAGCAGTTCTTC,CASSPLADINEQFF
.,13,.,TRBJ2-4,TRBV7-2,TGTGCCAGCAGCTTAGAATATGGGAACATTCAGTACTTC,CASSLEYGNIQYF
TRBD2,20,once,TRBJ2-2,TRBV27,TGTGCCAGCAGTTTAACGTTCACGGGACTAGCGGGAGTAGGAACCGGGGAGCTGTTTTTT,CASSLTFTGLAGVGTGELFF
.,14,.,TRBJ2-3,TRBV5-1,TGCGCCAGCAGCTTGGCGGGGGCCACAGATACGCAGTATTTT,CASSLAGATDTQYF
.,14,.,TRBJ2-5,TRBV15,TGTGCCACCAGCAGAGATCAGGCCCAAGAGACCCAGTACTTC,CATSRDQAQETQYF
.,15,few,TRBJ1-2,TRBV5-4,TGTGCCAGCAGCTTGGTTGGCCGGGCTAACTATGGCTACACCTTC,CASSLVGRANYGYTF
TRBD1,14,.,TRBJ2-7,TRBV6-5,TGTGCCAGCAGCGACAGGGGCAGGCTTGTCGAGCAGTACTTC,CASSDRGRLVEQYF
TRBD1,17,.,TRBJ2-4,TRBV4-1,TGCGCCAGCAGCCATAGACAGGGATGGGGGGCCAAAAACATTCAGTACTTC,CASSHRQGWGAKNIQYF
TRBD1,15,.,TRBJ2-2,TRBV7-2,TGTGCCAGCAGCTCAGCTCGAAGGGGGCGCGGGGAGCTGTTTTTT,CASSSARRGRGELFF
.,13,.,TRBJ2-5,TRBV2,TGTGCCAGCAGTACGACAGGGAGGCAGACCCAGTACTTC,CASSTTGRQTQYF
TRBD2,16,.,TRBJ2-1,TRBV10-3,TGTGCCATCAGTGAGACCGGACTAGCGGGGTACAATGAGCAGTTCTTC,CAISETGLAGYNEQFF
TRBD1,11,.,TRBJ2-1,TRBV29-1,TGCAGCGTCGAGACAGGGTCCCTTGTTTTCTTC,CSVETGSLVFF
.,16,once,TRBJ2-5,TRBV5-1,TGCGCCAGCAGAGAGGGCCTTGGACTACTCCAAGAGACCCAGTACTTC,CASREGLGLLQETQYF
.,11,.,TRBJ2-7,TRBV10-1,TGCGCCAGCAGTGATGGCCCGAGGCAGTACTTC,CASSDGPRQYF
TRBD1,19,once,TRBJ1-5,TRBV28,TGTGCCAGCAGTTTATGGAGGACAGGGGGAGGTATTAAGAATCAGCCCCAGCATTTT,CASSLWRTGGGIKNQPQHF
.,15,.,TRBJ1-4,TRBV5-1,TGCGCCAGCAGCTTGGCTCTTGCAACTAATGAAAAACTGTTTTTT,CASSLALATNEKLFF